This T cell receptor (beta chain) was profiled in a study of cytomegalovirus exposure and HLA in healthy donors. Broader study findings: The TCR clusters that emerged in the first cohort tended, a later analysis found, to co-occur in the roughly 130 validation repertoires. Overall, roughly 150 TCR beta chains were annotated as cytomegalovirus-associated. Reports showed the classifier diagnosing cytomegalovirus status with high specificity and sensitivity.

This CDR3 contains 13 residues. Germline assignment: CDR1 MNHNS and CDR2 SASEGT. The V and J ends lost 10 bases and 7 bases respectively, with 14 bases between them. Separate from the 666-subject first cohort, the roughly 130-subject validation cohort was the one that the donors belonged to. Assay: immunoSEQ multiplex PCR; the TCRdb copy retains only in-frame clones and omits some. Of tens of thousands of clones in the sample, 93% were seen once. Comments on this clone: Its antigen is not identified.

This rearrangement joins TRBV6-1 to TRBJ1-6; possible D gene TRBD1, 5 bases. This TCR was sampled from a woman in her twenties or thirties in good health and CMV-seronegative. Material for sequencing was PBMCs. The CDR3 region is CATWQGGNSPLHF. The CDR3 coding sequence is TGTGCCACCTGGCAGGGTGGAAATTCACCCCTCCACTTT.